A selection of T cell receptor beta chains follows, all from one sample in a study of shared clonotypes between healthy human individuals. Produced via immunoSEQ multiplex PCR; TCRdb's table is partial and in-frame only. The sample consists of roughly 2.1 million clones, roughly 91% of them appearing once. Material for sequencing was naive CD8+ T cells from PBMCs. The receptors shown here come from a man between 18 and 29 years old in good health. Some clones in this sample may be carry-over from other donors' samples. CDR3s include the opening cysteine and the closing phenylalanine or tryptophan. D genes are given only for firm matches. The size entry is marked missing in some rows and otherwise reads once, few, many or a size class.

abundance,d_gene,j_gene,v_gene,CDR3nt,CDR3aa
-,TRBD2,TRBJ2-3,TRBV7-9,TGTGCCAGCTTTCGGCTAGCGGGAGCCCCAGATACGCAGTATTTT,CASFRLAGAPDTQYF
once,-,TRBJ2-7,TRBV7-9,TGTGCCAGCAGCCTCGGCAGAGAGCCCTACGAGCAGTACTTC,CASSLGREPYEQYF
once,-,TRBJ2-1,TRBV9,TGTGCCAGCAGCGTAGATGGGGGCGGGAACAATGAGCAGTTCTTC,CASSVDGGGNNEQFF
-,-,TRBJ1-1,TRBV27,TGTGCCAGCAGTTTGTCCCTGAACACTGAAGCTTTCTTT,CASSLSLNTEAFF
-,-,TRBJ2-3,TRBV27,TGTGCCAGCAGTTTAACGTGGGCAGATACGCAGTATTTT,CASSLTWADTQYF
-,-,TRBJ2-2,TRBV7-9,TGTGCCAGCAGCTTACTGGGGCCCGGGGAGCTGTTTTTT,CASSLLGPGELFF
-,TRBD1,TRBJ1-2,TRBV27,TGTGCCAGCAGTTTATCCAGGGGGGCCGGCTACACCTTC,CASSLSRGAGYTF
few,-,TRBJ2-5,TRBV7-9,TGTGCCAGCAGCGTAAGGGCAGGGGCCACGGAGGAGACCCAGTACTTC,CASSVRAGATEETQYF
-,-,TRBJ2-1,TRBV4-3,TGCGCCAGCAGCCAAGATGAACTCTTGGGCAATGAGCAGTTCTTC,CASSQDELLGNEQFF
-,-,TRBJ2-5,TRBV11-2,TGTGCCAGCAGCTTAATAGGCACGGACCAAGAGACCCAGTACTTC,CASSLIGTDQETQYF
-,TRBD2,TRBJ2-7,TRBV27,TGTGCCAGCAGTGGCACCGGGTGGGGGGGATCCGAGCAGTACTTC,CASSGTGWGGSEQYF
once,-,TRBJ2-7,TRBV7-9,TGTGCCAGCAGCCTCGGGGCCAGCGAGCAGTACTTC,CASSLGASEQYF
-,TRBD2,TRBJ2-7,TRBV30,TGTGCCCGCACAAATGGGACTAGTAGAACCTACGAGCAGTACTTC,CARTNGTSRTYEQYF
few,-,TRBJ1-5,TRBV10-3,TGTGCCATCAGAGGGGTATGGAATCAGCCCCAGCATTTT,CAIRGVWNQPQHF
-,-,TRBJ1-3,TRBV9,TGTGCCAGCAGCACTAATACCGGGACAACGAGCTCTGGAAACACCATATATTTT,CASSTNTGTTSSGNTIYF
-,-,TRBJ1-2,TRBV7-9,TGTGCCAGCAGCTTCGTCATACGACAGGAGCACTCCTATGGCTACACCTTC,CASSFVIRQEHSYGYTF
few,-,TRBJ1-1,TRBV5-1,TGCGCCAGCAGCTTCGGGGGGAACACTGAAGCTTTCTTT,CASSFGGNTEAFF
-,-,TRBJ2-1,TRBV4-1,TGCGCCAGCAGCCAATTGGTGGGGCCCCCACATGAGCAGTTCTTC,CASSQLVGPPHEQFF
-,-,TRBJ2-2,TRBV19,TGTGCCAGTAGTCTGGCGGGAACCGGGGAGCTGTTTTTT,CASSLAGTGELFF
-,TRBD2,TRBJ2-7,TRBV10-3,TGTGCCATGTCTACGGGACTAGCCTACGAGCAGTACTTC,CAMSTGLAYEQYF
-,-,TRBJ2-7,TRBV7-8,TGTGCCAGCAGCCTTACGTCCAGGGGCGCCCCCTCCTACGAGCAGTACTTC,CASSLTSRGAPSYEQYF
once,-,TRBJ2-1,TRBV11-2,TGTGCCAGCAGCTCCACTAGCAATGAGCAGTTCTTC,CASSSTSNEQFF
-,TRBD1,TRBJ1-1,TRBV29-1,TGCAGCGCTCCAATTCAGGGGGAAGACACTGAAGCTTTCTTT,CSAPIQGEDTEAFF
-,-,TRBJ2-2,TRBV19,TGTGCCAGTAGTATAATTTTGAACACCGGGGAGCTGTTTTTT,CASSIILNTGELFF
once,-,TRBJ2-2,TRBV5-4,TGTGCCAGCAGCTTGGTTTTCGGCGGGGAGCTGTTTTTT,CASSLVFGGELFF
-,TRBD2,TRBJ2-5,TRBV7-9,TGTGCCAGCAGCTTAGCCCTAGCGGGAGCCCTAGTGGAGCAGTACTTC,CASSLALAGALVEQYF
-,TRBD2,TRBJ2-3,TRBV5-1,TGCGCCAGCAGCTTGGCTTTAGCGGGAGGGCCCTCAGATACGCAGTATTTT,CASSLALAGGPSDTQYF
once,TRBD2,TRBJ2-3,TRBV27,TGTGCCAGCAGTTTCTCGGGACTAAAAGATACGCAGTATTTT,CASSFSGLKDTQYF
once,-,TRBJ2-1,TRBV9,TGTGCCAGCAGCGTAGCTACCTTTGAGGCCAATGAGCAGTTCTTC,CASSVATFEANEQFF
-,-,TRBJ2-6,TRBV28,TGTGCCAGCAGTTTTGGGGACTCTGGGGCCAACGTCCTGACTTTC,CASSFGDSGANVLTF
-,TRBD2,TRBJ2-7,TRBV7-9,TGTGCCAGCAGCTTAGGGGAGCTAGCGGGAAACTACGAGCAGTACTTC,CASSLGELAGNYEQYF
-,-,TRBJ1-1,TRBV4-1,TGCGCCAGCAGCCAGGACAGCTTGAACACTGAAGCTTTCTTT,CASSQDSLNTEAFF
-,-,TRBJ2-5,TRBV28,TGTGCCAGCAGTACCGGGTCCCGGGAGACCCAGTACTTC,CASSTGSRETQYF
once,-,TRBJ1-1,TRBV28,TGTGCCAGCAGTTTTCAGGGATGGAACACTGAAGCTTTCTTT,CASSFQGWNTEAFF
-,-,TRBJ1-1,TRBV5-5,TGTGCCAGCAGCCCGGGCCCATCAGGAAACACTGAAGCTTTCTTT,CASSPGPSGNTEAFF
once,-,TRBJ2-7,TRBV7-9,TGTGCCAGCAGCTTAGCAGGGTTTAACATTAGAGAGCAGTACTTC,CASSLAGFNIREQYF
few,-,TRBJ2-3,TRBV27,TGTGCCAGCAGCTGGGCCGGGTCCACAGATACGCAGTATTTT,CASSWAGSTDTQYF
-,-,TRBJ2-7,TRBV28,TGTGCCAGCAGCTCTCGGACAGCTAACTACGAGCAGTACTTC,CASSSRTANYEQYF
-,-,TRBJ2-1,TRBV15,TGTGCCACCAGCGTTAGGTCCGACTCCTACAATGAGCAGTTCTTC,CATSVRSDSYNEQFF
-,-,TRBJ2-2,TRBV7-9,TGTGCCAGCAGCTTTACAGGACCGGGAAACACCGGGGAGCTGTTTTTT,CASSFTGPGNTGELFF
once,-,TRBJ2-7,TRBV4-1,TGCGCCAGCAGCCAAGAACCTTCCGGGGCCTACGAGCAGTACTTC,CASSQEPSGAYEQYF
-,TRBD2,TRBJ2-3,TRBV29-1,TGCAGCGCATCCGGGACTAGCGGACCTCTCCCCACAGATACGCAGTATTTT,CSASGTSGPLPTDTQYF
-,-,TRBJ2-5,TRBV5-4,TGTGCCAGCAGCTCTCCGGGGGACGGGGAGACCCAGTACTTC,CASSSPGDGETQYF
-,TRBD1,TRBJ2-5,TRBV7-9,TGTGCCAGCAGCTTAGTGGGACAGGGCGAACCTGAGACCCAGTACTTC,CASSLVGQGEPETQYF
-,TRBD2,TRBJ2-2,TRBV27,TGTGCCAGCAGCGGACTAGCACCCGGGGAGCTGTTTTTT,CASSGLAPGELFF
-,-,TRBJ1-2,TRBV4-1,TGCGCCAGCAGCCAGGACATCGACTTACACTATGGCTACACCTTC,CASSQDIDLHYGYTF
-,-,TRBJ1-4,TRBV6-5,TGTGCCAGCAGTCGCGATCGTGGGCCAGAAAAACTGTTTTTT,CASSRDRGPEKLFF
-,TRBD1,TRBJ1-1,TRBV7-2,TGTGCCAGCAGGTCGGACAGGGGGATTGAAGCTTTCTTT,CASRSDRGIEAFF
-,-,TRBJ2-3,TRBV7-6,TGTGCCAGCAGCTTGTTGGGCGGCACAGATACGCAGTATTTT,CASSLLGGTDTQYF
-,TRBD2,TRBJ2-1,TRBV27,TGTGCCAGCAGTCTTCGACTAGCGGGAGGGAATGAGCAGTTCTTC,CASSLRLAGGNEQFF